Listed here are 4 T cell receptor beta chains from one sample, sequenced in a study of shared clonotypes between healthy human individuals. Naive CD8 cells, CD45RO-negative and positively selected for CCR7, excluded terminally differentiated effector memory CD45RA+ cells. Measured with immunoSEQ multiplex PCR; TCRdb has only the in-frame clones, and not every one. The sample lists roughly 2.1 million clones; 90% to 95% were seen once. Sequenced: naive CD8+ T cells from PBMCs. The receptors were sampled from a young man in good health. Some clones in this sample may be carry-over from other donors' samples.

A single count supports this clone. The gene calls are TRBV6-5 and TRBJ2-1; perhaps TRBD2 as D (5 bases). CDR1 is MNHEY, CDR2 SVGAGI, per germline. The ends were cut back, 5 bases at V and 4 bases at J, with 12 bases in the middle. The CDR3 has 14 amino acids. The CDR3 DNA sequence: TGTGCCAGCAGTCCCGGACTGATATACAATGAGCAGTTCTTC. Translation: CASSPGLIYNEQFF.

This clone was detected once. Within the sample, other DNA sequences also encode this same CDR3. V is TRBV27 and J is TRBJ2-7; 7 positions match TRBD1. The CDR3 loop spans 14 amino acids. J gave up 0 bases and V 6 bases, and 5 bases lay outside the gene matches. CDR1 and CDR2 (germline): MNHEY, SMNVEV (reference sequence). The DNA of the CDR3 is TGTGCCAGCAGCCACCGGGACAGCTCCTACGAGCAGTACTTC. The encoded protein is CASSHRDSSYEQYF.

V and J are TRBV7-8 and TRBJ2-3; no firm D call. Germline V gene lookup returns CDR1 SGHVS and CDR2 FQNEAQ. V gave up 5 bases and J gave up 0 bases, with 12 bases separating them. This CDR3 is built from 15 residues. The CDR3 spells CASSPRSTSTDTQYF. The CDR3 coding sequence is TGTGCCAGCAGCCCCAGAAGTACTAGCACAGATACGCAGTATTTT.

V usage is TRBV10-2 and J usage is TRBJ1-5; 9 nucleotides line up with TRBD1. The V gene's germline CDR1 is WSHSY and CDR2 SAAADI. The junction had 5 bases not matched to a gene; V was cut back by 7 bases and J by 4 bases. The CDR3 extends over 14 amino acids. CDR3 sequence (DNA): TGCGCCAGCACCAACAGGGGGCCGAATCAGCCCCAGCATTTT. Translation: CASTNRGPNQPQHF.